A selection of T cell receptor beta chains follows, all from one sample in a study of blood T cell repertoires in COVID-19. Here immunoSEQ multiplex PCR was the method, and the copy in TCRdb shows in-frame clones only, minus some. The sample has almost 300,000 clones, roughly 86% seen once. The specimen sequenced was peripheral blood. The receptors here all came from a man between 70 and 80 years old with acute or convalescent COVID-19. CDR3s include the opening cysteine and the closing phenylalanine or tryptophan. A D gene is named only where the DNA matches it firmly. Only part of the rows carry a size: once, few, many, or a class if the clone is expanded.

CDR3	DNA	V	J	D	size
CASSYKTPGTYGYTF	TGTGCCAGCAGCTATAAAACGCCAGGTACCTATGGCTACACCTTC	TRBV5-6	TRBJ1-2	-	-
CASSAGQDNEQFF	TGTGCCAGCAGCGCGGGACAGGACAATGAGCAGTTCTTC	TRBV7-8	TRBJ2-1	TRBD1	-
CSAMTGSSSYEQYF	TGCAGCGCCATGACAGGGTCCAGCTCCTACGAGCAGTACTTC	TRBV29-1	TRBJ2-7	TRBD1	-
CASSPPVGVAAGELFF	TGTGCCAGCAGTCCCCCCGTCGGGGTGGCTGCCGGGGAGCTGTTTTTT	TRBV5-4	TRBJ2-2	-	-
CASSTGTSGRASLYF	TGTGCCAGCAGCACCGGGACTAGCGGGAGGGCCTCGCTGTACTTC	TRBV9	TRBJ2-7	TRBD2	few
CASSGGTGLDIQYF	TGCGCCAGCAGCGGCGGGACAGGGCTAGACATTCAGTACTTC	TRBV5-1	TRBJ2-4	TRBD1	-
CASSFDGTGNTIYF	TGCGCCAGCAGCTTTGATGGCACTGGAAACACCATATATTTT	TRBV5-1	TRBJ1-3	-	-
CASSTGGYNEQFF	TGTGCCAGCAGCACTGGCGGTTACAATGAGCAGTTCTTC	TRBV12-3/TRBV12-4	TRBJ2-1	-	few
CASRSRGQQNTEAFF	TGTGCCAGCAGATCCCGGGGACAGCAGAACACTGAAGCTTTCTTT	TRBV2	TRBJ1-1	TRBD1	-
CATSQGQGEQPQHF	TGTGCCACGTCCCAGGGACAGGGAGAACAGCCCCAGCATTTT	TRBV24-1	TRBJ1-5	TRBD1	few
CASRPQGSSYEQYF	TGTGCCAGCAGACCACAGGGGTCCTCCTACGAGCAGTACTTC	TRBV3-1/TRBV3-2	TRBJ2-7	TRBD1	-
CASRREVTDTQYF	TGTGCCAGCAGAAGGGAGGTCACAGATACGCAGTATTTT	TRBV5-8	TRBJ2-3	-	-
CSVGEAYEQYF	TGCAGCGTTGGAGAAGCTTACGAGCAGTACTTC	TRBV29-1	TRBJ2-7	-	-
CASSQDSLPGELFF	TGTGCCAGCAGCCAGGACAGCCTACCCGGGGAGCTGTTTTTT	TRBV11-2	TRBJ2-2	-	once
CATSDSPGQSTRETQYF	TGTGCCACCAGTGATTCCCCGGGACAGTCCACGAGAGAGACCCAGTACTTC	TRBV24-1	TRBJ2-5	TRBD1	-
CASSIIPRGSSYNEQFF	TGTGCCAGTAGTATTATTCCCCGGGGGAGCTCCTACAATGAGCAGTTCTTC	TRBV19	TRBJ2-1	-	-
CASSLKGANTGELFF	TGTGCCAGCAGCTTGAAAGGGGCGAACACCGGGGAGCTGTTTTTT	TRBV7-9	TRBJ2-2	-	-
CASSAHFRDTEAFF	TGTGCCAGCAGCGCTCATTTCCGGGACACTGAAGCTTTCTTT	TRBV9	TRBJ1-1	-	-
CASSPLDSWNTEAFF	TGCGCCAGCAGCCCCCTGGACAGTTGGAACACTGAAGCTTTCTTT	TRBV5-1	TRBJ1-1	-	-
CASSLMGRGFDGYTF	TGTGCCAGCAGCTTAATGGGCAGGGGATTTGATGGCTACACCTTC	TRBV7-3	TRBJ1-2	-	once
CASSRSSGSPLHF	TGTGCCAGCAGCCGGAGCTCGGGTTCACCCCTCCACTTT	TRBV5-4	TRBJ1-6	-	few
CASSPPSSGLYEQYF	TGTGCCAGCTCACCACCGTCTAGCGGGCTTTACGAGCAGTACTTC	TRBV18	TRBJ2-7	TRBD2	-
CASSLGQGQETQYF	TGCGCCAGCAGCTTGGGACAGGGACAAGAGACCCAGTACTTC	TRBV5-1	TRBJ2-5	TRBD1	-